A selection of T cell receptor beta chains follows, all from one sample in a study of blood T cell repertoires in COVID-19. Produced via immunoSEQ multiplex PCR; TCRdb's table is partial and in-frame only. This table has 240,000 or so clones, around 88% appearing once. The specimen was PBMCs or T cells enriched from blood (not recorded which). Receptor source: a man aged 35 to 55 who had recovered from COVID-19. Each CDR3 is given with its conserved first and last residue. Fields, in order: CDR3 protein, CDR3 DNA, clone size, J gene, V gene, D gene. D genes are given only for firm matches. A row's size may be missing; if present it is once, few, many or a size class.

CDR3 protein: CASSLGTGNTGELFF
CDR3 DNA: TGTGCCAGCAGCTTAGGGACAGGGAACACCGGGGAGCTGTTTTTT
clone size: -
J gene: TRBJ2-2
V gene: TRBV11-3
D gene: TRBD1

CDR3 protein: CASRGTGPVNQPQHF
CDR3 DNA: TGTGCCAGCAGAGGGACAGGGCCCGTCAATCAGCCCCAGCATTTT
clone size: -
J gene: TRBJ1-5
V gene: TRBV27
D gene: TRBD1

CDR3 protein: CATSRGGGAEAFF
CDR3 DNA: TGTGCCACCAGCAGAGGAGGAGGGGCTGAAGCTTTCTTT
clone size: few
J gene: TRBJ1-1
V gene: TRBV15
D gene: -

CDR3 protein: CASSIQTHGGETQYF
CDR3 DNA: TGTGCCAGTAGTATACAGACCCACGGGGGAGAGACCCAGTACTTC
clone size: -
J gene: TRBJ2-5
V gene: TRBV19
D gene: -

CDR3 protein: CASSLGPSEQYF
CDR3 DNA: TGCGCCAGCAGCCTCGGTCCTTCCGAGCAGTACTTC
clone size: -
J gene: TRBJ2-7
V gene: TRBV5-1
D gene: -

CDR3 protein: CASSFIQGHTEAFF
CDR3 DNA: TGTGCCAGTAGTTTCATACAGGGGCACACTGAAGCTTTCTTT
clone size: once
J gene: TRBJ1-1
V gene: TRBV19
D gene: TRBD1

CDR3 protein: CASSEFPGQSQYF
CDR3 DNA: TGTGCCAGCAGTGAATTCCCGGGACAATCGCAGTATTTT
clone size: -
J gene: TRBJ2-3
V gene: TRBV6-1
D gene: -

CDR3 protein: CASSLEHRQPQHF
CDR3 DNA: TGTGCCAGCAGCTTAGAACATCGTCAGCCCCAGCATTTT
clone size: -
J gene: TRBJ1-5
V gene: TRBV11-2
D gene: -

CDR3 protein: CASSIEVTATDTQYF
CDR3 DNA: TGTGCCAGTAGTATTGAGGTGACAGCCACAGATACGCAGTATTTT
clone size: -
J gene: TRBJ2-3
V gene: TRBV19
D gene: -

CDR3 protein: CASSLLLGTGALNTEAFF
CDR3 DNA: TGTGCCAGCAGTTTATTATTGGGGACAGGGGCGTTGAACACTGAAGCTTTCTTT
clone size: -
J gene: TRBJ1-1
V gene: TRBV28
D gene: TRBD1

CDR3 protein: CASSSTGLDVYEQYF
CDR3 DNA: TGTGCCAGCAGCTCGACAGGCTTGGACGTTTACGAGCAGTACTTC
clone size: -
J gene: TRBJ2-7
V gene: TRBV7-2
D gene: -

CDR3 protein: CASSQGLAGGVWVNEQFF
CDR3 DNA: TGCGCCAGCAGCCAGGGACTAGCGGGGGGTGTATGGGTAAATGAGCAGTTCTTC
clone size: -
J gene: TRBJ2-1
V gene: TRBV4-1
D gene: TRBD2

CDR3 protein: CASRNWAQETQYF
CDR3 DNA: TGTGCCAGCAGAAATTGGGCGCAAGAGACCCAGTACTTC
clone size: once
J gene: TRBJ2-5
V gene: TRBV27
D gene: -

CDR3 protein: CASSAGIYGYTF
CDR3 DNA: TGTGCCAGCAGTGCAGGTATCTATGGCTACACCTTC
clone size: -
J gene: TRBJ1-2
V gene: TRBV2
D gene: -

CDR3 protein: CASSDRQGVNYGYTF
CDR3 DNA: TGTGCCAGCAGCGACCGACAGGGAGTTAACTATGGCTACACCTTC
clone size: -
J gene: TRBJ1-2
V gene: TRBV9
D gene: TRBD1

CDR3 protein: CASSVMGGDNQPQHF
CDR3 DNA: TGTGCCAGCAGTGTCATGGGAGGTGACAATCAGCCCCAGCATTTT
clone size: -
J gene: TRBJ1-5
V gene: TRBV2
D gene: -

CDR3 protein: CASSYWTSGLNNEQFF
CDR3 DNA: TGTGCCAGCAGTTACTGGACTAGCGGATTAAACAATGAGCAGTTCTTC
clone size: -
J gene: TRBJ2-1
V gene: TRBV6-5
D gene: TRBD2

CDR3 protein: CASSLGQVYTEAFF
CDR3 DNA: TGTGCCAGCAGCTTAGGGCAGGTTTACACTGAAGCTTTCTTT
clone size: -
J gene: TRBJ1-1
V gene: TRBV7-9
D gene: -

CDR3 protein: CASSAGRRGVNEQFF
CDR3 DNA: TGTGCCAGCAGCGCTGGGCGGAGGGGTGTCAATGAGCAGTTCTTC
clone size: -
J gene: TRBJ2-1
V gene: TRBV7-3
D gene: -

CDR3 protein: CASSLEGTLNYGYTF
CDR3 DNA: TGTGCCAGCAGCTTAGAGGGGACACTGAACTATGGCTACACCTTC
clone size: -
J gene: TRBJ1-2
V gene: TRBV11-2
D gene: -

CDR3 protein: CASSSRPGVVYEQYF
CDR3 DNA: TGTGCCAGCAGTTCCCGCCCGGGGGTGGTCTACGAGCAGTACTTC
clone size: -
J gene: TRBJ2-7
V gene: TRBV27
D gene: -

CDR3 protein: CASVYKPQHF
CDR3 DNA: TGTGCCAGCGTCTATAAGCCCCAGCATTTT
clone size: few
J gene: TRBJ1-5
V gene: TRBV21-1
D gene: -

CDR3 protein: CASQGSYTGELFF
CDR3 DNA: TGTGCCAGCCAGGGGAGTTACACCGGGGAGCTGTTTTTT
clone size: -
J gene: TRBJ2-2
V gene: TRBV7-2
D gene: -

CDR3 protein: CASSRAGPGDYGYTF
CDR3 DNA: TGTGCCAGTAGTCGTGCAGGGCCAGGCGACTATGGCTACACCTTC
clone size: -
J gene: TRBJ1-2
V gene: TRBV19
D gene: -

CDR3 protein: CASSSTVYNSPLHF
CDR3 DNA: TGTGCCAGCAGCTCGACAGTGTATAATTCACCCCTCCACTTT
clone size: -
J gene: TRBJ1-6
V gene: TRBV27
D gene: -

CDR3 protein: CASSPLGASGNTIYF
CDR3 DNA: TGTGCCAGCTCACCACTTGGGGCTAGTGGAAACACCATATATTTT
clone size: -
J gene: TRBJ1-3
V gene: TRBV18
D gene: -

CDR3 protein: CASSGEVGVNTEAFF
CDR3 DNA: TGTGCCAGCAGTGGGGAGGTAGGGGTGAACACTGAAGCTTTCTTT
clone size: -
J gene: TRBJ1-1
V gene: TRBV2
D gene: -

CDR3 protein: CASSFEGVELYNEQFF
CDR3 DNA: TGTGCCAGCAGCTTCGAGGGAGTAGAACTCTACAATGAGCAGTTCTTC
clone size: -
J gene: TRBJ2-1
V gene: TRBV11-2
D gene: -

CDR3 protein: CASSLPTGSSGNTIYF
CDR3 DNA: TGTGCCAGCAGCTTGCCGACAGGGTCCTCTGGAAACACCATATATTTT
clone size: -
J gene: TRBJ1-3
V gene: TRBV5-6
D gene: TRBD1

CDR3 protein: CASSLGQYNEQFF
CDR3 DNA: TGCGCCAGCAGCTTGGGACAGTACAATGAGCAGTTCTTC
clone size: few
J gene: TRBJ2-1
V gene: TRBV5-1
D gene: -

CDR3 protein: CASSLSGGGNTEAFF
CDR3 DNA: TGTGCCAGTAGTCTGTCGGGTGGAGGGAACACTGAAGCTTTCTTT
clone size: -
J gene: TRBJ1-1
V gene: TRBV19
D gene: -

CDR3 protein: CSGGQGAGGYTF
CDR3 DNA: TGCAGCGGCGGACAGGGGGCAGGTGGCTACACCTTC
clone size: -
J gene: TRBJ1-2
V gene: TRBV29-1
D gene: TRBD1

CDR3 protein: CASSPRVQGNTEAFF
CDR3 DNA: TGTGCCAGCAGCCCGAGGGTACAGGGGAACACTGAAGCTTTCTTT
clone size: -
J gene: TRBJ1-1
V gene: TRBV11-3
D gene: -

CDR3 protein: CASSPRRTDTQYF
CDR3 DNA: TGTGCCAGTAGTCCGCGGCGCACAGATACGCAGTATTTT
clone size: -
J gene: TRBJ2-3
V gene: TRBV19
D gene: -

CDR3 protein: CASSYLTEAFF
CDR3 DNA: TGTGCCAGCAGTTATCTCACTGAAGCTTTCTTT
clone size: -
J gene: TRBJ1-1
V gene: TRBV6-5
D gene: -

CDR3 protein: CASSLVWRSSYNEQFF
CDR3 DNA: TGTGCCAGCAGTTTAGTCTGGCGGAGCTCCTACAATGAGCAGTTCTTC
clone size: -
J gene: TRBJ2-1
V gene: TRBV28
D gene: -

CDR3 protein: CASSRRTGTGISGNQPQHF
CDR3 DNA: TGTGCCAGCAGCCGCAGGACCGGGACAGGGATCTCCGGCAATCAGCCCCAGCATTTT
clone size: -
J gene: TRBJ1-5
V gene: TRBV28
D gene: TRBD1

CDR3 protein: CASGDRGRFTEAFF
CDR3 DNA: TGTGCCAGTGGAGACAGGGGGCGTTTCACTGAAGCTTTCTTT
clone size: -
J gene: TRBJ1-1
V gene: TRBV19
D gene: TRBD1

CDR3 protein: CSASPAGGPLGETQYF
CDR3 DNA: TGCAGTGCTAGTCCAGCGGGAGGGCCCCTAGGGGAGACCCAGTACTTC
clone size: -
J gene: TRBJ2-5
V gene: TRBV20-1
D gene: TRBD2

CDR3 protein: CASSQVPGGASYEQYF
CDR3 DNA: TGTGCCAGCAGCCAAGTTCCAGGGGGCGCCTCCTACGAGCAGTACTTC
clone size: -
J gene: TRBJ2-7
V gene: TRBV4-2
D gene: TRBD1

CDR3 protein: CASSFDRGSDTQYF
CDR3 DNA: TGTGCCAGCAGCTTTGATAGGGGTTCGGATACGCAGTATTTT
clone size: -
J gene: TRBJ2-3
V gene: TRBV5-4
D gene: -

CDR3 protein: CASSGDRAAGDYGYTF
CDR3 DNA: TGTGCCAGCAGTGGGGACAGGGCAGCAGGGGACTATGGCTACACCTTC
clone size: -
J gene: TRBJ1-2
V gene: TRBV25-1
D gene: TRBD1

CDR3 protein: CASSFREGYTF
CDR3 DNA: TGTGCCAGTAGTTTCAGGGAAGGCTACACCTTC
clone size: -
J gene: TRBJ1-2
V gene: TRBV19
D gene: -

CDR3 protein: CASSQLTGEQYF
CDR3 DNA: TGCGCCAGCAGCCAGCTCACGGGCGAGCAGTACTTC
clone size: -
J gene: TRBJ2-7
V gene: TRBV4-1
D gene: -

CDR3 protein: CASRDRGFLNTEAFF
CDR3 DNA: TGTGCCAGCAGAGACAGGGGCTTTTTGAACACTGAAGCTTTCTTT
clone size: -
J gene: TRBJ1-1
V gene: TRBV2
D gene: TRBD1

CDR3 protein: CASSQANSGGLPYEQYF
CDR3 DNA: TGCGCCAGCAGCCAAGCCAATAGCGGGGGCCTTCCTTACGAGCAGTACTTC
clone size: -
J gene: TRBJ2-7
V gene: TRBV4-1
D gene: TRBD2

CDR3 protein: CASSSETGRSNFPQHF
CDR3 DNA: TGTGCCAGCAGCTCCGAGACAGGCCGCAGCAATTTTCCCCAGCATTTT
clone size: -
J gene: TRBJ1-5
V gene: TRBV7-2
D gene: -

CDR3 protein: CASSQDPGAGGSSYNEQFF
CDR3 DNA: TGCGCCAGCAGCCAAGACCCAGGGGCGGGAGGTAGCTCCTACAATGAGCAGTTCTTC
clone size: -
J gene: TRBJ2-1
V gene: TRBV4-3
D gene: TRBD2

CDR3 protein: CASSEVGRLRYEQYF
CDR3 DNA: TGTGCCAGCAGTGAAGTGGGCAGGTTACGGTACGAGCAGTACTTC
clone size: -
J gene: TRBJ2-7
V gene: TRBV6-1
D gene: -

CDR3 protein: CASSRTGVETQYF
CDR3 DNA: TGTGCCAGCAGTAGGACAGGGGTAGAGACCCAGTACTTC
clone size: -
J gene: TRBJ2-5
V gene: TRBV12-3/TRBV12-4
D gene: TRBD1

CDR3 protein: CASSPGTGTTNEKLFF
CDR3 DNA: TGTGCCAGCTCACCTGGGACAGGGACAACTAATGAAAAACTGTTTTTT
clone size: few
J gene: TRBJ1-4
V gene: TRBV18
D gene: TRBD1

CDR3 protein: CASSSAGLGGGELFF
CDR3 DNA: TGTGCCAGCAGCTCGGCCGGCCTAGGGGGTGGGGAGCTGTTTTTT
clone size: -
J gene: TRBJ2-2
V gene: TRBV7-3
D gene: -

CDR3 protein: CASKGGRAADTQYF
CDR3 DNA: TGTGCCAGCAAGGGCGGGAGGGCCGCAGATACGCAGTATTTT
clone size: -
J gene: TRBJ2-3
V gene: TRBV9
D gene: TRBD2